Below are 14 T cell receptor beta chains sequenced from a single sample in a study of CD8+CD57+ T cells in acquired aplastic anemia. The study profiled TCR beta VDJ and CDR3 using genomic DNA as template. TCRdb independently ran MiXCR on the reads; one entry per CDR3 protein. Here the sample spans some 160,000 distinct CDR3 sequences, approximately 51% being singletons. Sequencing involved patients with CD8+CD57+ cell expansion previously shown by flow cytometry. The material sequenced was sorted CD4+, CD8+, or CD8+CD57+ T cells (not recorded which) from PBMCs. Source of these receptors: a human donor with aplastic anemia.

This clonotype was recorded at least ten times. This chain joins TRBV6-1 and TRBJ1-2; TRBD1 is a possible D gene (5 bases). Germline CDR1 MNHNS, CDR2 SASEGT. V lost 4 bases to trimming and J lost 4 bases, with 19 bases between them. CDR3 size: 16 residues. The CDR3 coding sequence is TGTGCCAGCAGTGGCTACCAGGGAAGCCGTACCTATGGCTACACCTTC. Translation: CASSGYQGSRTYGYTF.

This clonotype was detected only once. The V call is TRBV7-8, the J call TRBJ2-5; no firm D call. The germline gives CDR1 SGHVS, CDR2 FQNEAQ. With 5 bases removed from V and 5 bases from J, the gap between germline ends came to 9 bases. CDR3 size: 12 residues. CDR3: CASSGYVETQYF. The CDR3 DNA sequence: TGTGCCAGCAGCGGGTACGTGGAGACCCAGTACTTC.

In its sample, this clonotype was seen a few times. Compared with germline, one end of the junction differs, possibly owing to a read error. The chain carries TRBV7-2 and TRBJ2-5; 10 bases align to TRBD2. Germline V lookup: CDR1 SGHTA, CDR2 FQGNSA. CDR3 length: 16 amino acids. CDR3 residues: CASSPGLAASQETQHF. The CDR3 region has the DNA TGCGCCAGCAGCCCAGGACTAGCGGCCTCACAAGAGACCCAGCACTTC.

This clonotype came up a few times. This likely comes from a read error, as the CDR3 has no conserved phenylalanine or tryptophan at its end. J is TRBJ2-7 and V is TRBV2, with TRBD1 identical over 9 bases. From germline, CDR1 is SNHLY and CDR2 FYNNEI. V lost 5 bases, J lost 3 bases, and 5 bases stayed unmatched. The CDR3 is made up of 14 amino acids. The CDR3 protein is CASSLRGQGYEQYS. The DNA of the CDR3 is TGTGCCAGCAGTCTCCGGGGACAGGGCTACGAGCAGTACTCC.

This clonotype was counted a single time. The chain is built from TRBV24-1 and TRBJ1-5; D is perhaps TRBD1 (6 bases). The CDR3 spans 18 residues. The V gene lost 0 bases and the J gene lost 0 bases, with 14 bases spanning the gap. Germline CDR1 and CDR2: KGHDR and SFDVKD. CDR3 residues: CATSDLETGLYSNQPQHF. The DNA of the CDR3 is TGTGCCACCAGTGATTTGGAGACAGGTTTGTATAGCAATCAGCCCCAGCATTTT.

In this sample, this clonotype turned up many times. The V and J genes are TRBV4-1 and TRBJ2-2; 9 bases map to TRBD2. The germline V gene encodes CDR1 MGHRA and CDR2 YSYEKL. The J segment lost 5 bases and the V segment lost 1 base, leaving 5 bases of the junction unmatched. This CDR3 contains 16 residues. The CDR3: CASSQVWTSETGELFF. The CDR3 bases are TGCGCCAGCAGCCAAGTTTGGACTAGCGAGACCGGGGAGCTGTTTTTT.

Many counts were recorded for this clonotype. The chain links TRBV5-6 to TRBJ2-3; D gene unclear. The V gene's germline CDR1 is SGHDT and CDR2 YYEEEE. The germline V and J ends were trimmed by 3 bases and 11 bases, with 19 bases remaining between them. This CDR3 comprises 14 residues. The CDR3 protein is CASSSVGSDNGQYF. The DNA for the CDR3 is TGTGCCAGCAGCTCAGTCGGGTCGGATAATGGGCAGTATTTT.

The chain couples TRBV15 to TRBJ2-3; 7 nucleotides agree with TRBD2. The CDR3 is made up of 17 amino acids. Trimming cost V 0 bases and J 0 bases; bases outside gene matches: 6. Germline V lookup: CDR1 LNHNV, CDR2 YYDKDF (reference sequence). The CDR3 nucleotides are TGTGCCACCAGCAGAGACGAGGCGGGAGAAAGCACAGATACGCAGTATTTT. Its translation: CATSRDEAGESTDTQYF.

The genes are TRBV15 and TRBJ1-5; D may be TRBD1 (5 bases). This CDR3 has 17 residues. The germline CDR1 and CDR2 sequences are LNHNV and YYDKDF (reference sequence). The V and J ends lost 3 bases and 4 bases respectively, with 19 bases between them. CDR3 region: CATSSEGTQGRNQPQHF. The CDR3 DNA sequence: TGTGCCACCAGCAGTGAAGGGACTCAGGGACGGAATCAGCCCCAGCATTTT.

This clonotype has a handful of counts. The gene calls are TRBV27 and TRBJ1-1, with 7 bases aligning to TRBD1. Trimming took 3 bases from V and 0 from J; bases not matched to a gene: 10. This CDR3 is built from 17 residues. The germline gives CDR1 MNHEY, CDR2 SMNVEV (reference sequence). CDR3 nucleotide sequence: TGTGCCAGCAGTTTTAGGGGGGACAGCTATATGAACACTGAAGCTTTCTTT. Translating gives CASSFRGDSYMNTEAFF.

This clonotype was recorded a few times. CDR3 in DNA: TGTGCCAGTACGGTGGGGGACAGTAGCTCCTACGAGCAGTACTTC. Amino acid sequence: CASTVGDSSSYEQYF. The chain uses TRBV19 and TRBJ2-7; 7 bases are a match to TRBD1. Germline assignment: CDR1 LNHDA and CDR2 SQIVND (reference sequence). The V segment lost 7 bases and the J segment 0 bases; nucleotides outside the gene matches: 9. The CDR3 totals 15 residues.

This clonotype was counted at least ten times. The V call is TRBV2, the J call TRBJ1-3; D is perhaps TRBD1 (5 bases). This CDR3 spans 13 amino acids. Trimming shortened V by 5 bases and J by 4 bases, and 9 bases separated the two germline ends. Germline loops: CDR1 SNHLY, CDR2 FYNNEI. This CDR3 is CASSFPGGNTIYF. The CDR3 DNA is TGTGCCAGCAGTTTCCCAGGGGGAAACACCATATATTTT.

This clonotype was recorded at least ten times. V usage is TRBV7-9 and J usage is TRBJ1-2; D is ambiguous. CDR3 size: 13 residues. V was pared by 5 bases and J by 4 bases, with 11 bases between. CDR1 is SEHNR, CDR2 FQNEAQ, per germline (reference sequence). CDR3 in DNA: TGTGCCAGCAGCCGTGGGGTCGTCTATGGCTACACCTTC. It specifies CASSRGVVYGYTF.

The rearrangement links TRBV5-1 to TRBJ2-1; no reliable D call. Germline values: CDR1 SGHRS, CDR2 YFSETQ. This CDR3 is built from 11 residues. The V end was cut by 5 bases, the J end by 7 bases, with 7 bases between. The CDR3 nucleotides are TGCGCCAGCAGATATGGGAATGAGCAGTTCTTC. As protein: CASRYGNEQFF. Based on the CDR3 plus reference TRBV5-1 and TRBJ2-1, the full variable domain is KAGVTQTPRYLIKTRGQQVTLSCSPISGHRSVSWYQQTPGQGLQFLFEYFSETQRNKGNFPGRFSGRQFSNSRSEMNVSTLELGDSALYLCASRYGNEQFFGPGTRLTVL.